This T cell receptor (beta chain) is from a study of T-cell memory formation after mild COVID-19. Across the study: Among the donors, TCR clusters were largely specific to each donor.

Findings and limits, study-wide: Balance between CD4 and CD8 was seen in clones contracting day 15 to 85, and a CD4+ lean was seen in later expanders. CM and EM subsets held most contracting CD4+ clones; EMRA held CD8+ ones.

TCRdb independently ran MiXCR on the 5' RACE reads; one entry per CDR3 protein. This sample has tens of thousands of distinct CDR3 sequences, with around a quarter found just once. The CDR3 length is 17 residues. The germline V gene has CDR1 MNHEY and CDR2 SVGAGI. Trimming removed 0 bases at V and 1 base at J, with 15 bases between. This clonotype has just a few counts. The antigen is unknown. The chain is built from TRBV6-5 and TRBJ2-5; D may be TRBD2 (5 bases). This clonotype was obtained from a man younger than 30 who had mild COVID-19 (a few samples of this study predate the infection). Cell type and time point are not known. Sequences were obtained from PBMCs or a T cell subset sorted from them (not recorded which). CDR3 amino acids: CASSYSRTGTLQETQYF. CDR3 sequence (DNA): TGTGCCAGCAGTTACTCGAGAACGGGAACCCTCCAAGAGACCCAGTACTTC.